The 5 T cell receptor beta chains below all came from one sample that was sequenced in a study. Measured with immunoSEQ multiplex PCR; TCRdb has only the in-frame clones, and not every one. This sample carries around 54,000 clones, roughly 93% of them seen once, and the ten largest clones take about 11%. Sequencing used PBMCs. The receptors shown here come from a man aged 40-50 years with rheumatoid arthritis.

V and J are TRBV19 and TRBJ2-2; maybe TRBD2 (6 bases). CDR1 LNHDA and CDR2 SQIVND come from the germline V gene (reference sequence). CDR3 length: 17 residues. Trimming left V 3 bases short and J 2 bases short, with 16 bases between. CDR3 in DNA: TGTGCCAGTAGTATTCACGGAGGGTCCCTTAACACCGGGGAGCTGTTTTTT. Translated: CASSIHGGSLNTGELFF.

The chain links TRBV5-8 to TRBJ2-1; no clear D gene. Germline values: CDR1 SGHTS, CDR2 YDEGEE. V was shortened by 6 bases and J by 2 bases, with 18 bases between the two germline ends. This CDR3 comprises 16 residues. CDR3 DNA: TGTGCCAGCACCCCTGGAAGCGACCGGCCCTACAATGAGCAGTTCTTC. Protein: CASTPGSDRPYNEQFF.

This clone was recorded once. The chain combines TRBV5-1 with TRBJ2-5; TRBD1 agrees at 7 bases. After removal of 7 bases from V and 2 bases from J, the junction contained 11 bases not matched to a gene. The CDR3 spans 15 residues. CDR1 and CDR2 (germline): SGHRS, YFSETQ. This CDR3 reads CASAQGTVLQETQYF. CDR3 nucleotides: TGCGCCAGCGCCCAGGGGACAGTTTTACAAGAGACCCAGTACTTC. The full variable domain, rest sourced from reference TRBV5-1 and TRBJ2-5, is KAGVTQTPRYLIKTRGQQVTLSCSPISGHRSVSWYQQTPGQGLQFLFEYFSETQRNKGNFPGRFSGRQFSNSRSEMNVSTLELGDSALYLCASAQGTVLQETQYFGPGTRLLVL.

This clone was counted once. The chain has TRBV10-3 and TRBJ2-1; 13 bases fit TRBD2. Germline CDR1 ENHRY, CDR2 SYGVKD. The V gene end was trimmed by 2 bases and the J gene end by 9 bases; junction bases not matched to a gene: 4. CDR3 size: 15 residues. CDR3 loop: CAISEGLAGEGEQFF. CDR3 DNA: TGTGCCATCAGTGAGGGACTAGCGGGAGAGGGTGAGCAGTTCTTC.

This clone has only a few counts. In nucleotides, the CDR3 is TGTGCCAGTACCCCGAGGGGACAGAACACTGAAGCTTTCTTT. Residues: CASTPRGQNTEAFF. V gene TRBV19 combines with J gene TRBJ1-1, with D tentatively TRBD1 (6 bases). V lost 7 bases and J lost 1, with 13 bases in between. Germline assignment: CDR1 LNHDA and CDR2 SQIVND (reference sequence). This CDR3 is 14 amino acids long.